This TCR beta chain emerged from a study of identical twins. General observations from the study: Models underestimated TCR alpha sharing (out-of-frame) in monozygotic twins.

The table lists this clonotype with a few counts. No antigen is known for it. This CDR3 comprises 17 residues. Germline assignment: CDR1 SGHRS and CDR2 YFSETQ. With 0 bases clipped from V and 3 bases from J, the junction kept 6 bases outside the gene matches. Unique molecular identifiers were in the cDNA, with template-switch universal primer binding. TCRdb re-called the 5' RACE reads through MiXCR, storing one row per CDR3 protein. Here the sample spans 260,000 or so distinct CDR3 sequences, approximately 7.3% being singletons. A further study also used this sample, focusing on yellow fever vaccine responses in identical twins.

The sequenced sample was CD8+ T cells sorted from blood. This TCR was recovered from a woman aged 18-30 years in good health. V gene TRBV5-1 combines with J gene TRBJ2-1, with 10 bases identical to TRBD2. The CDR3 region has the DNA TGCGCCAGCAGCTTGGGGCTAGCGGGGGATATCTACAATGAGCAGTTCTTC. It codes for CASSLGLAGDIYNEQFF.